The entry below describes one T cell receptor beta chain. The record originates from a study of patients and donors after allogeneic stem cell transplantation. MiXCR, applied by TCRdb to the RT-PCR reads, yields one record per CDR3 protein. The sample lists more than 850,000 distinct CDR3 sequences, roughly 18% occurring once. CDR1 and CDR2 from the germline V gene are SGHAT and FQNNGV. The V and J ends lost 5 bases and 2 bases respectively, with 21 bases between them. The CDR3 is 18 residues long. This chain links TRBV11-2 with TRBJ2-2, with D possibly TRBD2 on 6 matching bases. This receptor was identified in a human donor who was either an allogeneic HSCT recipient or a stem cell or donor lymphocyte infusion donor (not recorded which). It is not recorded whose cells these are; they may come from a transplant donor. Sequencing used blood, either unsorted or a sorted T cell fraction (not recorded which). CDR3 amino acids: CASSPRLGKEGNTGELFF. The CDR3 DNA follows: TGTGCCAGCAGCCCCCGACTAGGGAAAGAGGGCAACACCGGGGAGCTGTTTTTT.